The 28 T cell receptor beta chains presented below share a single source sample, sequenced in a study of CD8 T cells in Susac syndrome. Random hexamers were used to reverse transcribe the RNA input (about 0.5 to 1 ug). TCRdb reprocessed the immunoSEQ multiplex PCR reads with MiXCR, giving one entry per CDR3 protein. There are approximately 150,000 distinct CDR3 sequences in the sample; around 94% occur only once, and roughly 0.1% lies in the top ten. Sample: CD4+ T cells from PBMCs. The receptors originated from a human donor with multiple sclerosis.

The chain employs TRBV29-1 and TRBJ1-1, with D hard to call. CDR3 length: 13 residues. Between the trimmed V and J ends, which lost 5 bases and 2 bases, there was a span of 12 bases. In germline, CDR1 is SQVTM, CDR2 ANQGSEA. The CDR3 DNA reads TGCAGCGTTCGGTGGGAATTCAACACTGAAGCTTTCTTT. This codes for CSVRWEFNTEAFF.

The rearrangement uses TRBV12-3 or TRBV12-4 and TRBJ2-1; no definite D call. Trimming took off 7 bases at V and 1 base at J, with 11 bases between the two ends. The CDR3 consists of 14 residues. The CDR3 sequence is CASTEEISYNEQFF. CDR3 bases: TGTGCCAGCACGGAAGAGATATCCTACAATGAGCAGTTCTTC.

In DNA, the CDR3 is TGTGCCAGCAGCATTACCCGGGCTAGCGGGTATGAGCAGTTCTTC. This translates into CASSITRASGYEQFF. V and J are TRBV12-3 or TRBV12-4 and TRBJ2-1, with 8 bases identical to TRBD2. The CDR3 has 15 residues. J was trimmed by 8 bases and V by 6 bases; bases with no gene match: 12.

The chain employs TRBV15 and TRBJ1-1; weak D call: TRBD1 (6 bases). Germline V lookup: CDR1 LNHNV, CDR2 YYDKDF (reference sequence). CDR3 length equals 17 residues. Trimming took off 0 bases at V and 4 bases at J, with 18 bases between the two ends. CDR3 nucleotides: TGTGCCACCAGCAGAGACTGGGGGCGGGACATAGGCACTGAAGCTTTCTTT. It codes for CATSRDWGRDIGTEAFF.

This chain connects TRBV30 to TRBJ1-1, with D possibly matching TRBD1 (5 bases). The CDR3 extends over 14 amino acids. The germline gives CDR1 GTSNPN, CDR2 SVGIG (reference sequence). Trimming shortened V by 4 bases and J by 5 bases, and 17 bases separated the two germline ends. The CDR3 sequence: CAWTLGGYRTEAFF. CDR3 nucleotides: TGTGCCTGGACCCTGGGGGGGTACCGGACTGAAGCTTTCTTT.

The rearrangement uses TRBV20-1 and TRBJ1-1; D gene ambiguous. The germline V gene has CDR1 DFQATT and CDR2 SNEGSKA (reference sequence). The CDR3 contains 12 residues. Trimming left V 3 bases short and J 1 base short, with 6 bases between. The CDR3 sequence: CSASSQNTEAFF. For the CDR3, the DNA is TGCAGTGCTAGCTCGCAGAACACTGAAGCTTTCTTT.

This chain uses TRBV20-1 with TRBJ2-3; no firm D call. V lost 2 bases to trimming and J lost 2 bases, with 8 bases between them. The germline V gene encodes CDR1 DFQATT and CDR2 SNEGSKA (reference sequence). This CDR3 has 13 residues. The CDR3 loop reads CSARNSPTDTQYF. The DNA of the CDR3 is TGCAGTGCTAGAAACAGCCCCACAGATACGCAGTATTTT.

The chain couples TRBV29-1 to TRBJ1-1; no definite D call. The CDR3 runs to 11 residues. CDR1 and CDR2 (germline): SQVTM, ANQGSEA. Trimming removed 7 bases at V and 5 bases at J, with 11 bases between. Written as DNA, the CDR3 is TGCAGCGGCCTGCGGGAGACTGAAGCTTTCTTT. It is translated as CSGLRETEAFF.

The chain links TRBV6-1 to TRBJ2-3; 11 bases match TRBD2. This CDR3 region has 15 residues. The germline gives CDR1 MNHNS, CDR2 SASEGT. Trimming at V came to 2 bases and at J to 4 bases, leaving 2 bases not matched to a gene. The CDR3 DNA reads as TGTGCCAGCAGTGAATTAGCGGGAGGGCCAGATACGCAGTATTTT. Its translation: CASSELAGGPDTQYF.

The chain employs TRBV7-3 and TRBJ2-3; possibly TRBD2 for D (6 bases). Trimming cost V 3 bases and J 6 bases, with 19 bases left between them. This CDR3 comprises 16 residues. Per the germline V gene, CDR1 is SGHTA and CDR2 is FQGTGA. This chain's CDR3 is CASSLQGGLAMDTQYF. In DNA, the CDR3 is TGTGCCAGCAGCTTGCAAGGCGGGCTAGCGATGGATACGCAGTATTTT.

This chain connects TRBV30 to TRBJ1-4, with 8 bases lining up with TRBD1. The CDR3 sequence is 14 residues long. In germline, CDR1 is GTSNPN, CDR2 SVGIG (reference sequence). The V and J ends lost 3 bases and 7 bases, in that order; junction bases with no gene match: 7. The CDR3, as DNA: TGTGCCTGGAGCCCAGGGGGCGATCTTGAAAAACTGTTTTTT. This encodes CAWSPGGDLEKLFF.

The chain employs TRBV20-1 and TRBJ2-7; D may be TRBD1 (6 bases). This CDR3 has 12 residues. With 6 bases removed from V and 3 bases from J, the gap between germline ends came to 12 bases. Germline V lookup: CDR1 DFQATT, CDR2 SNEGSKA (reference sequence). The CDR3: CSATDRSYEQYF. The CDR3 DNA is TGCAGTGCAACCGACAGGAGCTACGAGCAGTACTTC.

The chain employs TRBV6-2 or TRBV6-3 and TRBJ1-5; D is undetermined. Germline V gene data show CDR1 as MNHEY and CDR2 as SVGEGT. Trimming took off 8 bases at V and 6 bases at J, with 11 bases between the two ends. The CDR3 contains 12 residues. Here the CDR3 reads CASDHTFQPQHF. The CDR3 DNA sequence: TGTGCCAGCGACCACACGTTTCAGCCCCAGCATTTT.

V and J are TRBV27 and TRBJ1-1; 9 nucleotides align to TRBD1. After removal of 5 bases from V and 5 bases from J, the junction contained 6 bases not matched to a gene. The CDR3 has 14 amino acids. Germline assignment: CDR1 MNHEY and CDR2 SMNVEV (reference sequence). CDR3 coding DNA: TGTGCCAGCAGTCGGGGACAGGGACCAACTGAAGCTTTCTTT. It yields the protein CASSRGQGPTEAFF.

This chain uses TRBV5-1 with TRBJ1-4; D is uncertain. This CDR3 region has 14 residues. From germline, CDR1 is SGHRS and CDR2 YFSETQ. The V and J ends lost 2 bases and 0 bases respectively, with 5 bases between them. The CDR3 DNA reads as TGCGCCAGCAGCTTTACCGCAACTAATGAAAAACTGTTTTTT. Encoded protein: CASSFTATNEKLFF. The whole variable domain, filled in from reference TRBV5-1 and TRBJ1-4, reads KAGVTQTPRYLIKTRGQQVTLSCSPISGHRSVSWYQQTPGQGLQFLFEYFSETQRNKGNFPGRFSGRQFSNSRSEMNVSTLELGDSALYLCASSFTATNEKLFFGSGTQLSVL.

The chain carries TRBV20-1 and TRBJ1-2; 8 bases fit TRBD1. This CDR3 spans 15 amino acids. Germline V CDR1 and CDR2: DFQATT, SNEGSKA (reference sequence). Trimming at V came to 2 bases and at J to 8 bases, leaving 13 bases not matched to a gene. The CDR3 is CSARQHWTGKRGYTF. As DNA, the CDR3 is TGCAGTGCTAGACAACACTGGACAGGGAAAAGAGGCTACACCTTC.

The chain links TRBV2 to TRBJ1-2; D is ambiguous. The germline gives CDR1 SNHLY, CDR2 FYNNEI. CDR3 length equals 14 residues. V gave up 8 bases and J gave up 4 bases, with 17 bases separating them. This chain's CDR3 is CASPTSTEGYGYTF. As DNA, the CDR3 is TGTGCCAGCCCGACTTCTACCGAGGGCTATGGCTACACCTTC.

V usage is TRBV10-2 and J usage is TRBJ2-3; D is undetermined. Trimming stripped 3 bases from V and 0 bases from J, with 19 bases between. Germline values: CDR1 WSHSY, CDR2 SAAADI. The CDR3 has 18 residues. CDR3: CASSDFPSPTSSTDTQYF. DNA of the CDR3: TGCGCCAGCAGTGATTTTCCCAGCCCAACCTCTAGCACAGATACGCAGTATTTT.

This rearrangement joins TRBV29-1 to TRBJ2-5; a possible D gene is TRBD1 (5 bases). Trimming took off 6 bases at V and 2 bases at J, with 13 bases between the two ends. Germline CDR1 SQVTM, CDR2 ANQGSEA. The CDR3 is 13 amino acids. The CDR3 DNA is TGCAGCGTAAGGGCAGGGTCGCAAGAGACCCAGTACTTC. This encodes CSVRAGSQETQYF.

The V and J genes are TRBV20-1 and TRBJ2-5; no clear D gene. This CDR3 contains 14 residues. Trimming stripped 0 bases from V and 6 bases from J, with 14 bases between. Per the germline V gene, CDR1 is DFQATT and CDR2 is SNEGSKA (reference sequence). CDR3: CSARDDYSKQTQYF. CDR3 nucleotide sequence: TGCAGTGCTAGAGACGATTACTCCAAGCAGACCCAGTACTTC.

The sample holds one count of this clonotype. The rearrangement uses TRBV20-1 and TRBJ2-2; D perhaps matches TRBD1 (6 bases). CDR3 length: 15 residues. Looked up from germline, CDR1 is DFQATT and CDR2 is SNEGSKA (reference sequence). V dropped 0 bases and J dropped 6 bases, with 14 bases sitting between them. The CDR3 bases are TGCAGTGCTAGAGATGTGGGACAAAGGGCCGGGGAGCTGTTTTTT. Translating it yields CSARDVGQRAGELFF.

The chain employs TRBV30 and TRBJ2-2, with D perhaps assigned TRBD1 or TRBD2 (5 bases each). The ends were cut back, 3 bases at V and 4 bases at J, with 12 bases in the middle. The CDR3 runs 14 residues. Germline assignment: CDR1 GTSNPN and CDR2 SVGIG (reference sequence). CDR3 region: CAWRWGPLTGELFF. The CDR3, as DNA: TGTGCCTGGAGGTGGGGACCCCTCACCGGGGAGCTGTTTTTT. The complete variable domain, with remaining parts taken from reference TRBV30 and TRBJ2-2, reads SQTIHQWPATLVQPVGSPLSLECTVEGTSNPNLYWYRQAAGRGLQLLFYSVGIGQISSEVPQNLSASRPQDRQFILSSKKLLLSDSGFYLCAWRWGPLTGELFFGEGSRLTVL.

This clonotype was picked up one time. This chain connects TRBV6-5 to TRBJ1-5; 7 nucleotides match TRBD1. This CDR3 spans 14 amino acids. Trimming cost V 10 bases and J 5 bases; bases outside gene matches: 11. CDR1 MNHEY and CDR2 SVGAGI come from the germline V gene. CDR3 region: CATQKYTGDQPQHF. The CDR3 coding sequence is TGTGCCACCCAGAAATATACAGGGGATCAGCCCCAGCATTTT.

The rearrangement joins TRBV24-1 to TRBJ1-1, with D hard to call. Germline CDR1 is KGHDR and CDR2 is SFDVKD. V was trimmed by 10 bases and J by 1 base, leaving 12 bases between them. The CDR3 covers 13 residues. Here the CDR3 DNA reads TGTGCCACAATGGGAGATAAGAACACTGAAGCTTTCTTT. The encoded protein is CATMGDKNTEAFF.

The chain joins TRBV10-3 to TRBJ2-5; D remains unclear. The CDR3 has 11 residues. Between the trimmed V and J ends, which lost 8 bases and 1 base, there was a span of 5 bases. Germline assignment: CDR1 ENHRY and CDR2 SYGVKD. The CDR3, as DNA: TGTGCCATCGCATCCCAAGAGACCCAGTACTTC. Translating it yields CAIASQETQYF.

The CDR3 DNA reads TGCAGTGCTAGAGTGGCTAGCGGGAGCGACGAGCAGTACTTC. Translated: CSARVASGSDEQYF. The chain is built from TRBV20-1 and TRBJ2-7; TRBD2 matches 10 bases. CDR1 is DFQATT, CDR2 SNEGSKA, per germline (reference sequence). The CDR3 runs 14 residues. Unmatched junction bases numbered 5, after V lost 1 base and J lost 5 bases.

The CDR3 bases are TGTGCCAGCATTGGGGTGAACACTGAAGCTTTCTTT. This encodes CASIGVNTEAFF. The V gene is TRBV12-3 or TRBV12-4, the J gene TRBJ1-1; the D is unclear. The ends were cut back, 7 bases at V and 0 bases at J, with 6 bases in the middle. The CDR3 spans 12 residues.

V and J are TRBV5-1 and TRBJ2-7, with 11 bases fitting TRBD1. The J segment lost 6 bases and the V segment lost 2 bases, leaving 4 bases of the junction unmatched. Germline V lookup: CDR1 SGHRS, CDR2 YFSETQ. This CDR3 is 14 amino acids long. CDR3 DNA: TGCGCCAGCAGCTTAGGGACAGGGGGTTTCGAGCAGTACTTC. Translation gives CASSLGTGGFEQYF.